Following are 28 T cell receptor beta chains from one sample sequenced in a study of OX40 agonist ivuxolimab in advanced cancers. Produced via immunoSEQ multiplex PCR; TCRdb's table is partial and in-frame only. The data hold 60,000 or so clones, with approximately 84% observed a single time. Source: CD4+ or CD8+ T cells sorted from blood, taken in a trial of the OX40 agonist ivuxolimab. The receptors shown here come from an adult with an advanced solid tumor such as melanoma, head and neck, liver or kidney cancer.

The CDR3 DNA follows: TGTGCCAGCACCCGACTAGCGGGGGGTTTTGATACGCAGTATTTT. Protein product: CASTRLAGGFDTQYF. The gene calls are TRBV2 and TRBJ2-3; 13 positions match TRBD2. The CDR3 has 15 amino acids. Germline CDR1 and CDR2: SNHLY and FYNNEI. Trimming at V came to 7 bases and at J to 6 bases, leaving 7 bases not matched to a gene.

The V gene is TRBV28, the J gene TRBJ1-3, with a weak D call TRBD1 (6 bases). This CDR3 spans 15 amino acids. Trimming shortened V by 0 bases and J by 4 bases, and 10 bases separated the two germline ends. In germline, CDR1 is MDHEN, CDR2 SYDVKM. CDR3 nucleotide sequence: TGTGCCAGCAGTTTATGGGGGGCGCGAGGAAACACCATATATTTT. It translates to CASSLWGARGNTIYF.

Written as DNA, the CDR3 is TGCGCCAGCAGCCGACGGGGAACAGATACGCAGTATTTT. This gives the protein CASSRRGTDTQYF. The chain is built from TRBV5-1 and TRBJ2-3, with a weak D call TRBD2 (5 bases). V dropped 4 bases and J dropped 3 bases, with 9 bases sitting between them. CDR1 and CDR2 (germline): SGHRS, YFSETQ. This CDR3 has 13 amino acids.

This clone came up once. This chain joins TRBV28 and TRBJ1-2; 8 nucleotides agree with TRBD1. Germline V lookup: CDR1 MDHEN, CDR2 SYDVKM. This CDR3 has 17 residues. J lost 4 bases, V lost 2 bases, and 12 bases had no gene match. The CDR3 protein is CASSLRGRTGTGYGYTF. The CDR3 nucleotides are TGTGCCAGCAGTTTACGCGGTAGGACAGGGACGGGCTATGGCTACACCTTC.

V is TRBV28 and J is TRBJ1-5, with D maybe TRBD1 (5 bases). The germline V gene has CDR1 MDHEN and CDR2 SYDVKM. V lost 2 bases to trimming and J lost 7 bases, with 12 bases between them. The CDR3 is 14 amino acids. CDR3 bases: TGTGCCAGCAGTTTAGGGGGGAATGGACAGCCCCAGCATTTT. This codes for CASSLGGNGQPQHF.

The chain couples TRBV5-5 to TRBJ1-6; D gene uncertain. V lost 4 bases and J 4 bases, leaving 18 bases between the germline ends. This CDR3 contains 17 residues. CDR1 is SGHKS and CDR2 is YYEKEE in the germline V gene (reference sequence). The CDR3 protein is CASSPASLARYNSPLHF. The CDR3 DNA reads TGTGCCAGCAGCCCAGCTTCGTTAGCGCGTTATAATTCACCCCTCCACTTT. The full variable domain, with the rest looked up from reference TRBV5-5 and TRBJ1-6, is DAGVTQSPTHLIKTRGQQVTLRCSPISGHKSVSWYQQVLGQGPQFIFQYYEKEERGRGNFPDRFSARQFPNYSSELNVNALLLGDSALYLCASSPASLARYNSPLHFGNGTRLTVT.

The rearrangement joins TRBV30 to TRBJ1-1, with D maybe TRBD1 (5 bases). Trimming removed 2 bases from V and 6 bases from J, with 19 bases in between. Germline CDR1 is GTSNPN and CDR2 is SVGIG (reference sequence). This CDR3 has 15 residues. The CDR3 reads CAWSSKTPGRAEAFF. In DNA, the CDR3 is TGTGCCTGGAGTTCCAAAACGCCAGGGCGGGCTGAAGCTTTCTTT.

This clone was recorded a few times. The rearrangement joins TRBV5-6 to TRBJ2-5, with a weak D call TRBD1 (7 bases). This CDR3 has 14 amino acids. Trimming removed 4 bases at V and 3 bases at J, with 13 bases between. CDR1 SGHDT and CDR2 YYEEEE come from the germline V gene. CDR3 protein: CASSVRGTEETQYF. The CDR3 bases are TGTGCCAGCAGCGTACGGGGGACAGAAGAGACCCAGTACTTC.

The CDR3 spells CASSFGGPVTGELFF. The CDR3 DNA sequence: TGTGCCAGCAGCTTCGGGGGGCCGGTCACCGGGGAGCTGTTTTTT. V gene TRBV7-6 combines with J gene TRBJ2-2; maybe TRBD2 (7 bases). Trimming cost V 3 bases and J 4 bases, with 12 bases left between them. The CDR3 covers 15 residues. Germline lookup yields CDR1 SGHVS and CDR2 FNYEAQ.

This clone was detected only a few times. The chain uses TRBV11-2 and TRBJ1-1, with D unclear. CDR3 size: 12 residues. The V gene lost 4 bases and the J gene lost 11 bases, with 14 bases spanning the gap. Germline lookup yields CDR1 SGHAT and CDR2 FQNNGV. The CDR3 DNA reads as TGTGCCAGCAGCTCTCTAACCTATAAGGCTTTCTTT. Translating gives CASSSLTYKAFF.

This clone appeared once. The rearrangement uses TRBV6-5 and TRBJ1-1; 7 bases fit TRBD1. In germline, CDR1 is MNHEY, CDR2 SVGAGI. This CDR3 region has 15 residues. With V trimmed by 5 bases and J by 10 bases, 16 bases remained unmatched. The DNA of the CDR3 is TGTGCCAGCAGTCCAACTCAAAGACAGGGCCCCGGAGCTTTCTTT. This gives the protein CASSPTQRQGPGAFF.

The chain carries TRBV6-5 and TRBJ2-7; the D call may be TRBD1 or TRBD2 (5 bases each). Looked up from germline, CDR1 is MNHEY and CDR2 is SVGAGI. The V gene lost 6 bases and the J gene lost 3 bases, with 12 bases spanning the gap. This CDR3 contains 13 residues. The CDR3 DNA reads TGTGCCAGCAGCCGGGACGGGTTCTACGAGCAGTACTTC. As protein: CASSRDGFYEQYF.

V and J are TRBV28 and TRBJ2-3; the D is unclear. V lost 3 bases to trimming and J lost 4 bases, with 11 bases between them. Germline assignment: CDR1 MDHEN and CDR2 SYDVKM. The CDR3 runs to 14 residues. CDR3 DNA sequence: TGTGCCAGCAGTTTCATCACCTCTCCAGATACGCAGTATTTT. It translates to CASSFITSPDTQYF.

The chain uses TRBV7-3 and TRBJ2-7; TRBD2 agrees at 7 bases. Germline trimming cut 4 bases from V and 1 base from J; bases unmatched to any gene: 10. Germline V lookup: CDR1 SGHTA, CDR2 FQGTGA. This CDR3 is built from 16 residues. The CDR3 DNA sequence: TGTGCCAGCAGCTCCCCACTAGCGCGGGGTTCCTACGAGCAGTACTTC. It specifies CASSSPLARGSYEQYF.

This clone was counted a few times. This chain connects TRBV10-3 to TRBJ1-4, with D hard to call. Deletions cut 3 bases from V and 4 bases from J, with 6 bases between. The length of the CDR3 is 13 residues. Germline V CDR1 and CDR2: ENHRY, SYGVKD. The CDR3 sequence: CAISEPRNEKLFF. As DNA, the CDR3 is TGTGCCATCAGTGAACCGCGTAATGAAAAACTGTTTTTT.

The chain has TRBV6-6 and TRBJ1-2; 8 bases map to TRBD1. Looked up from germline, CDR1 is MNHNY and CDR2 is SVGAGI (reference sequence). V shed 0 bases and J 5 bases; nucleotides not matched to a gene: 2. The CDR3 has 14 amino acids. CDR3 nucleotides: TGTGCCAGCAGTTACTCGACAGGGGAGTATGGCTACACCTTC. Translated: CASSYSTGEYGYTF.

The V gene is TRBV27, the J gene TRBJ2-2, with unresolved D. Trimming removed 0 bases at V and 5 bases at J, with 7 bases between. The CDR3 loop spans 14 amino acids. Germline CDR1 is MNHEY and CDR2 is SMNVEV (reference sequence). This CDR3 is CASSLSTSTGELFF. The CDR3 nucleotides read TGTGCCAGCAGTTTATCGACATCGACCGGGGAGCTGTTTTTT.

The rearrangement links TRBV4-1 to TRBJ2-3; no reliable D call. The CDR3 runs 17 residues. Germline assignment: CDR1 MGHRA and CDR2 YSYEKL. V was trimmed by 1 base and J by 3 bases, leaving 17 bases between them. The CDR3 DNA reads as TGCGCCAGCAGCCAAGGGTTTCGAGGATCTTCAACAGATACGCAGTATTTT. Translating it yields CASSQGFRGSSTDTQYF.

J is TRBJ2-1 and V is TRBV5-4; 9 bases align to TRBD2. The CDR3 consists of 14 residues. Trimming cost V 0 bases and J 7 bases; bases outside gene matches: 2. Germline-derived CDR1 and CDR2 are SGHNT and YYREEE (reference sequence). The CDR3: CASSLGLAENEQFF. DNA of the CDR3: TGTGCCAGCAGCTTGGGACTAGCGGAGAATGAGCAGTTCTTC.

CDR3 nucleotides: TGTGCCAGCTCCCGGGGGGGAGAGGCGCAGTATTTT. It translates to CASSRGGEAQYF. The chain links TRBV27 to TRBJ2-3; 8 bases agree with TRBD2. CDR3 length: 12 residues. The V gene end was trimmed by 8 bases and the J gene end by 10 bases; junction bases not matched to a gene: 8. Germline CDR1 MNHEY, CDR2 SMNVEV (reference sequence).

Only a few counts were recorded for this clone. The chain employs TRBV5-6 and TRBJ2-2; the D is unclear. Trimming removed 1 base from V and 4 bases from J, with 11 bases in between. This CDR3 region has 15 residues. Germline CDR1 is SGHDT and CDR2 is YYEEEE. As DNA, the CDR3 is TGTGCCAGCAGCTTGCTACGCAGGACCACCGGGGAGCTGTTTTTT. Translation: CASSLLRRTTGELFF.

CDR3 nucleotides: TGTGCCAGCAGCTTCCCGACAGGGAGGGGGGCCAACGTCCTGACTTTC. Translating gives CASSFPTGRGANVLTF. The chain uses TRBV13 and TRBJ2-6, with D maybe TRBD1 (7 bases). V was shortened by 3 bases and J by 4 bases, with 13 bases between the two germline ends. Germline V lookup: CDR1 PRHDT, CDR2 FYEKMQ (reference sequence). This CDR3 is 16 amino acids long.

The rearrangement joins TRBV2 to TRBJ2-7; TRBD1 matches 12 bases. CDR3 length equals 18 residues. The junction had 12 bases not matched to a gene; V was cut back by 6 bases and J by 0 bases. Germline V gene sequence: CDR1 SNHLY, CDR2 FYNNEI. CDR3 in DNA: TGTGCCAGCAGGGCCCAACAGGGGACAGGGGGCTACTCCTACGAGCAGTACTTC. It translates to CASRAQQGTGGYSYEQYF.

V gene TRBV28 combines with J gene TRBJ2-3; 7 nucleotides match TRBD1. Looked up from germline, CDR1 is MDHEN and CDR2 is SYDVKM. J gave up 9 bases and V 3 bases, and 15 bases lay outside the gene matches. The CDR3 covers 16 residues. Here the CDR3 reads CASSFQTGAGVLTQYF. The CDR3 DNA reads TGTGCCAGCAGTTTTCAAACAGGGGCGGGTGTTCTGACGCAGTATTTT.

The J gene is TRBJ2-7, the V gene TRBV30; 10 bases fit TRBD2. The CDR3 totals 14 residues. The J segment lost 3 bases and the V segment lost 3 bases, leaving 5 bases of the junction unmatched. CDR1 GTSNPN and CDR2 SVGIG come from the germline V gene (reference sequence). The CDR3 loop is CAWRPSGSLYEQYF. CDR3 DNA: TGTGCCTGGAGGCCTAGCGGGAGTCTCTACGAGCAGTACTTC.

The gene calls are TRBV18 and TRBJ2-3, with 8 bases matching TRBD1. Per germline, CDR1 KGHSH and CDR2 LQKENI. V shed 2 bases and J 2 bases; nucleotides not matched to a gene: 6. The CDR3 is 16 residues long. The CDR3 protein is CASSPTGTGPTDTQYF. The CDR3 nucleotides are TGTGCCAGCTCACCAACCGGGACAGGCCCCACAGATACGCAGTATTTT.

CDR3 amino acids: CASLGTANTGELFF. DNA of the CDR3: TGTGCCAGCCTAGGGACGGCGAACACCGGGGAGCTGTTTTTT. The chain is built from TRBV28 and TRBJ2-2; D is perhaps TRBD1 or TRBD2 (5 bases each). Germline CDR1 is MDHEN and CDR2 is SYDVKM. Between the trimmed V and J ends, which lost 8 bases and 0 bases, there was a span of 10 bases. The CDR3 has 14 amino acids.

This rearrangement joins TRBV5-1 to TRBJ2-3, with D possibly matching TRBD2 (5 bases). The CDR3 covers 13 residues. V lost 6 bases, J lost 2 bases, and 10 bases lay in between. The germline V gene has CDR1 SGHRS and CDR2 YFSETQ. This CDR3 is CASTIGDTDTQYF. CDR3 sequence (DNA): TGCGCCAGCACCATCGGGGACACAGATACGCAGTATTTT.